Detailed here is one TCR beta chain. Germline V lookup: CDR1 GTSNPN, CDR2 SVGIG (reference sequence). This CDR3 contains 13 residues. V was cut by 2 bases and J by 4 bases, with 9 bases left in between. Produced via immunoSEQ multiplex PCR; TCRdb's table is partial and in-frame only. In the table there are 130,000 to 150,000 clones, around 90% of which are singletons. This entry comes from a study of T cell responses to AZD1222 COVID-19 vaccine. This sample comprised peripheral blood, obtained 28 days after the second AZD1222 dose. The sequence derives from an adult who received the AZD1222 COVID-19 vaccine. The J gene is TRBJ2-1, the V gene TRBV30; unclear D gene. This CDR3 is CAWSRGEYNEQFF. The CDR3 DNA follows: TGTGCCTGGAGTAGAGGAGAGTACAATGAGCAGTTCTTC.